This TCR beta chain came from a study of shared clonotypes between healthy human individuals. Method: immunoSEQ multiplex PCR; TCRdb's copy keeps in-frame clones and lacks some. The data show around 1.9 million clones, with over 85% seen just once and less than 2% held by the top ten. Only CD45RO-negative cells positively selected for CCR7 counted as naive CD8 cells, so terminally differentiated effector memory CD45RA+ cells were excluded. CDR1 and CDR2 from the germline V gene are MNHEY and SMNVEV (reference sequence). The V and J ends lost 7 bases and 3 bases respectively, with 11 bases between them. The CDR3 loop spans 13 amino acids.

The specimen was naive CD8+ T cells from PBMCs. This chain links TRBV27 with TRBJ2-3; unclear D gene. This receptor was taken from a young man in good health. Some clones in this sample may be carry-over from other donors' samples. The CDR3 loop reads CASKSNKTDTQYF. CDR3 in DNA: TGTGCCAGCAAATCCAATAAGACAGATACGCAGTATTTT.